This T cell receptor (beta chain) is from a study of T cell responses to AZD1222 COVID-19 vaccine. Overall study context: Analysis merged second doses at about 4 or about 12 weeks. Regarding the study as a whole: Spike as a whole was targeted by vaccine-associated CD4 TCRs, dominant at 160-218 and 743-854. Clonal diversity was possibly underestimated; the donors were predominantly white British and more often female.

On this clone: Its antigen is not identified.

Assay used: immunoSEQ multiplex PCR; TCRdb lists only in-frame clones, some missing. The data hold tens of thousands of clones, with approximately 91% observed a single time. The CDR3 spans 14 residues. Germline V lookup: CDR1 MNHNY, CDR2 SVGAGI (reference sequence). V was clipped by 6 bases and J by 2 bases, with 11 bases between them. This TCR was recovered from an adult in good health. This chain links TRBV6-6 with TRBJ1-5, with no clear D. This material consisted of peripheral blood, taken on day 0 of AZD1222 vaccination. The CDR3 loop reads CASSRHPGNQPQHF. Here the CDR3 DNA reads TGTGCCAGCAGCCGACACCCCGGCAATCAGCCCCAGCATTTT.